These 6 T cell receptor beta chains came from one sample sequenced in a study of CD8 T cells in Susac syndrome. RNA in amounts of roughly 0.45 to 1 ug was reverse transcribed with random hexamers. TCRdb itself ran the immunoSEQ multiplex PCR reads through MiXCR, one entry per CDR3 protein. The sample has a few hundred thousand distinct CDR3 sequences, 93% seen once. Sample: CD4+ T cells from PBMCs. These receptors all stem from a human donor with multiple sclerosis.

The chain is built from TRBV6-1 and TRBJ2-2; D is unclear. The CDR3 loop spans 15 amino acids. Deletions cut 7 bases from V and 5 bases from J, with 17 bases between. CDR1 is MNHNS and CDR2 is SASEGT in the germline V gene. The CDR3: CASNPVGPPTGELFF. The CDR3 nucleotides are TGTGCCAGCAACCCCGTAGGGCCGCCGACCGGGGAGCTGTTTTTT.

This rearrangement joins TRBV7-9 to TRBJ2-1; 11 positions match TRBD2. The germline V gene encodes CDR1 SEHNR and CDR2 FQNEAQ (reference sequence). Losses at the gene ends were 1 base for V and 8 bases for J; bases not matched to a gene: 13. CDR3 length: 18 residues. The CDR3 DNA follows: TGTGCCAGCAGCTTAGGGATTAGCGGGAGGGCCTTGATCCATGAGCAGTTCTTC. This translates into CASSLGISGRALIHEQFF.

In this sample, this clonotype turned up once. The chain uses TRBV7-2 and TRBJ2-1; TRBD1 might be the D (6 bases). Germline-derived CDR1 and CDR2 are SGHTA and FQGNSA. This CDR3 region has 15 residues. Trimming pared 3 bases from V and 1 base from J, leaving 10 bases between. The CDR3 sequence is CASSFTRGSYNEQFF. DNA of the CDR3: TGTGCCAGCAGCTTTACTAGGGGGTCCTACAATGAGCAGTTCTTC.

There are a few counts of this clonotype. V and J are TRBV3-1 and TRBJ1-1, with no clear D. Germline CDR1 reads LGHDT; CDR2 reads YNNKEL (reference sequence). Trimming stripped 1 base from V and 4 bases from J, with 7 bases between. CDR3 size: 13 residues. This CDR3 reads CASSQVGFTEAFF. In nucleotides, the CDR3 is TGTGCCAGCAGCCAAGTAGGTTTCACTGAAGCTTTCTTT.

The chain recombines TRBV3-1 with TRBJ1-1, with a weak D call TRBD1 (6 bases). The CDR3 spans 14 residues. Trimming removed 4 bases at V and 11 bases at J, with 20 bases between. Germline CDR1 and CDR2: LGHDT and YNNKEL (reference sequence). The CDR3 loop reads CASSRTGQGLEAFF. The CDR3 nucleotides read TGTGCCAGCAGCCGAACGGGGCAGGGGTTGGAGGCTTTCTTT.

The chain is built from TRBV20-1 and TRBJ2-5; D is perhaps TRBD2 (5 bases). With 1 base removed from V and 9 bases from J, the gap between germline ends came to 9 bases. This CDR3 comprises 11 residues. Germline loops: CDR1 DFQATT, CDR2 SNEGSKA (reference sequence). CDR3 in amino acids: CSARVLRAQYF. The DNA for the CDR3 is TGCAGTGCTAGAGTTCTGAGGGCCCAGTACTTC.